This T cell receptor (beta chain) was identified during a study of blood T cell repertoires in COVID-19. TCRdb keeps only in-frame clones here, not all; method: immunoSEQ multiplex PCR. The table includes 250,000 or so clones, approximately 86% detected once. CDR1 is SGHNT, CDR2 YENEEA, per germline. This CDR3 contains 12 residues. The V end was cut by 3 bases, the J end by 3 bases, with 4 bases between. Sequenced input: peripheral blood. The J gene is TRBJ2-3, the V gene TRBV11-3; the D is unclear. This TCR derives from a man aged 25 to 40 with active or convalescent COVID-19. CDR3 sequence: CASSFSTDTQYF. CDR3 coding DNA: TGTGCCAGCAGCTTCTCGACAGATACGCAGTATTTT.